The 11 T cell receptor beta chains listed next were all sequenced from one sample in a study of spatial heterogeneity in lung cancer. A single record per CDR3 protein comes from TCRdb applying MiXCR to the 5' RACE reads. Here the sample spans around 48,000 distinct CDR3 sequences, less than 5.5% being singletons. The time point: sample taken at primary tumor resection. Sequencing used PBMCs, obtained at surgery. These receptors were collected from a male donor with early-stage non-small cell lung cancer.

The sample holds a few counts of this clonotype. J is TRBJ2-3 and V is TRBV5-1; no clear D gene. CDR1 SGHRS and CDR2 YFSETQ come from the germline V gene. V gave up 0 bases and J gave up 2 bases, with 7 bases separating them. CDR3 length: 14 amino acids. The CDR3 spells CASSLGMDTDTQYF. For the CDR3, the DNA is TGCGCCAGCAGCTTGGGGATGGACACAGATACGCAGTATTTT. Variable domain in full (rest from reference TRBV5-1 and TRBJ2-3): KAGVTQTPRYLIKTRGQQVTLSCSPISGHRSVSWYQQTPGQGLQFLFEYFSETQRNKGNFPGRFSGRQFSNSRSEMNVSTLELGDSALYLCASSLGMDTDTQYFGPGTRLTVL.

This clonotype has ten or more counts. The CDR3 protein is CSVDGGRGYGYTF. CDR3 DNA: TGCAGCGTTGATGGGGGGCGAGGATATGGCTACACCTTC. The rearrangement links TRBV29-1 to TRBJ1-2; D might be TRBD1 (6 bases). CDR1 SQVTM and CDR2 ANQGSEA come from the germline V gene. The V gene lost 3 bases and the J gene lost 5 bases, with 13 bases spanning the gap. The CDR3 runs 13 residues.

This clonotype came up many times. The chain couples TRBV11-2 to TRBJ2-7; tentatively, D is TRBD1 (6 bases). Trimming took 5 bases from V and 5 from J, leaving 22 bases between them. This CDR3 has 16 residues. Germline V lookup: CDR1 SGHAT, CDR2 FQNNGV. The CDR3 DNA is TGTGCCAGCAGCCCACTCGAGGGACACGGACCCGACGAGCAGTACTTC. Amino acid sequence: CASSPLEGHGPDEQYF.

This clonotype was observed many times. The rearrangement joins TRBV7-9 to TRBJ2-3, with D perhaps TRBD1 (6 bases). Per germline, CDR1 SEHNR and CDR2 FQNEAQ (reference sequence). Trimming took off 2 bases at V and 3 bases at J, with 12 bases between the two ends. The CDR3 contains 15 residues. CDR3 DNA: TGTGCCAGCAGCTTACAGGGGATCAGGACAGATACGCAGTATTTT. The encoded protein is CASSLQGIRTDTQYF.

Worth noting for this clonotype: A much larger clone is a single base away; this may be a read error. The chain links TRBV30 to TRBJ2-3; D assignment may be TRBD1 or TRBD2 (5 bases each). V gave up 3 bases and J gave up 0 bases, with 16 bases separating them. This CDR3 contains 16 residues. Germline V gives CDR1 GTSNPN, CDR2 SVGIG (reference sequence). This chain's CDR3 is CAWRAFGAPSTDTQYF. CDR3 DNA sequence: TGTGCCTGGAGGGCATTCGGGGCACCTAGCACAGATACGCAGTATTTT. Filled out from reference TRBV30 and TRBJ2-3, the complete variable domain reads SQTIHQWPATLVQPVGSPLSLECTVEGTSNPNLYWYRQAAGRGLQLLFYSVGIGQISSEVPQNLSASRPQDRQFILSSKKLLLSDSGFYLCAWRAFGAPSTDTQYFGPGTRLTVL.

The chain is built from TRBV7-8 and TRBJ2-3, with D unclear. The CDR3 is 15 amino acids. V lost 6 bases, J lost 5 bases, and 18 bases lay in between. The germline V gene encodes CDR1 SGHVS and CDR2 FQNEAQ. CDR3 in amino acids: CASSPSEQVGDTQYF. CDR3 sequence (DNA): TGTGCCAGCAGTCCCTCCGAGCAGGTTGGAGATACGCAGTATTTT.

The table lists this clonotype with many counts. The gene calls are TRBV10-3 and TRBJ2-1; D is unresolved. Trimming stripped 0 bases from V and 5 bases from J, with 5 bases between. The V gene's germline CDR1 is ENHRY and CDR2 SYGVKD. The length of the CDR3 is 13 residues. CDR3 DNA: TGTGCCATCAGTGAGTCTGGCCACAATGAGCAGTTCTTC. It encodes CAISESGHNEQFF.

This clonotype came up many times. The chain employs TRBV10-3 and TRBJ2-3, with 10 bases that match TRBD2. In germline, CDR1 is ENHRY, CDR2 SYGVKD. V was pared by 3 bases and J by 0 bases, with 15 bases of the junction left unmatched. This CDR3 has 20 residues. The CDR3 sequence: CAISEPQQVSSGRSTDTQYF. The CDR3, as DNA: TGTGCCATCAGTGAACCCCAGCAAGTGAGTAGCGGGAGGAGCACAGATACGCAGTATTTT.

This clonotype was seen a handful of times. The chain is built from TRBV20-1 and TRBJ2-1; 12 bases map to TRBD2. Per germline, CDR1 DFQATT and CDR2 SNEGSKA (reference sequence). V dropped 6 bases and J dropped 2; count of bases not matched to a gene: 14. The CDR3 totals 18 residues. The CDR3 loop is CSARALAGGPRTYNEQFF. CDR3 DNA: TGCAGTGCCCGCGCGCTAGCGGGAGGGCCAAGAACCTACAATGAGCAGTTCTTC.

In this sample, this clonotype turned up many times. The V call is TRBV12-3 or TRBV12-4, the J call TRBJ2-2; TRBD2 aligns across 9 bases. V lost 7 bases to trimming and J lost 1 base; unmatched junction nucleotides: 4. The CDR3 is 15 amino acids. CDR3 nucleotide sequence: TGTGCCAGCACCATACTAGCGGGGAACACCGGGGAGCTGTTTTTT. The encoded protein is CASTILAGNTGELFF.

The chain joins TRBV19 to TRBJ2-3; TRBD1 agrees at 9 bases. The CDR3 runs to 14 residues. CDR1 is LNHDA and CDR2 is SQIVND in the germline V gene (reference sequence). V trimming: 4 bases; J trimming: 5 bases; junction bases outside the gene matches: 4. The CDR3 spells CASSTQGARDTQYF. The CDR3 DNA reads as TGTGCCAGTAGTACACAGGGGGCGCGAGATACGCAGTATTTT.